The clone carrying this T cell receptor beta chain occurred a few times. A read error may explain this, as a much larger clone is one base away. This sample also contains other DNA sequences that code for the same CDR3. V gave up 4 bases and J gave up 2 bases; unmatched junction bases: 3. Germline CDR1 is SGHDT and CDR2 is YYEEEE. The CDR3 totals 14 residues. The sample belongs to a study of blood T cell repertoires in COVID-19. Methods used by the authors: Amplifying reference gene primers gave estimates of nucleated cell counts. Using immunoSEQ multiplex PCR, the repertoire was profiled, and TCRdb retains in-frame clones only, with some absent. That table supplies the V and J calls and clone size; D and trimming were determined from the DNA. The table has roughly 390,000 clones, less than 85% seen once.

The sample was peripheral blood. This receptor was taken from a woman aged 18-29 years with acute or convalescent COVID-19. The chain couples TRBV5-6 to TRBJ1-2; 9 bases fit TRBD1. The CDR3 DNA is TGTGCCAGCAGCCCCGGGACAGGGAACTATGGCTACACCTTC. This gives the protein CASSPGTGNYGYTF. Full variable domain (missing parts from reference TRBV5-6 and TRBJ1-2): DAGVTQSPTHLIKTRGQQVTLRCSPKSGHDTVSWYQQALGQGPQFIFQYYEEEERQRGNFPDRFSGHQFPNYSSELNVNALLLGDSALYLCASSPGTGNYGYTFGSGTRLTVV.